This TCR beta chain was obtained from a study of T-cell reconstitution after alpha-beta-depleted transplantation in children. The germline CDR1 and CDR2 sequences are MNHEY and SMNVEV (reference sequence). CDR3 length: 15 amino acids. Trimming left V 5 bases short and J 4 bases short, with 18 bases between. Unique molecular identifiers were used in preparing the TCRbeta library. A single record per CDR3 protein comes from TCRdb applying MiXCR to the PCR reads. The data contain approximately 420,000 distinct CDR3 sequences, roughly a tenth of them singletons. The clonotype comes from a human donor who donated a stem cell graft to a child with acute myeloid leukemia. The sample consisted of PBMCs from the stem cell graft donor, taken from the stem cell graft. The chain couples TRBV27 to TRBJ2-7; D remains unclear. CDR3 loop: CASSLGPDQSYEQYF. DNA for the CDR3: TGTGCCAGCAGTCTCGGGCCAGACCAGAGTTACGAGCAGTACTTC.